The 9 T cell receptor beta chains below come from one sample, sequenced in a study of blood T cell repertoires in COVID-19 (dated by TCRdb to the early 2020s). To prepare the library, the immunoSEQ multiplex PCR assay was applied. TCRdb provides this immuneACCESS table in a form limited to in-frame rearrangements. Some clones are lacking; in checked studies, under half of them reflect an unresolved V gene, and why the rest are absent is not known. The sample data list around 240,000 clones, and around 86% of these were observed just once. Around 2.9% of the sample is taken by the ten largest. The sample consisted of peripheral blood. These receptors all stem from a woman in her 30s who had recovered from COVID-19.

The V and J genes are TRBV25-1 and TRBJ1-1; D not resolved. From germline, CDR1 is MGHDK and CDR2 SYGVNS. Trimming stripped 4 bases from V and 3 bases from J, with 18 bases between. This CDR3 spans 16 amino acids. The CDR3 DNA reads TGTGCCAGCAGTGGATCGGGTCCATTCCTTGACACTGAAGCTTTCTTT. Protein product: CASSGSGPFLDTEAFF.

This clone was picked up one time. The V gene is TRBV6-5, the J gene TRBJ2-3; 14 bases match TRBD2. The CDR3 totals 14 residues. The germline V gene has CDR1 MNHEY and CDR2 SVGAGI. V gave up 6 bases and J gave up 8 bases; unmatched junction bases: 4. The CDR3 DNA sequence: TGTGCCAGCAGCGATGGGACTAGCGGGGGTACGCAGTATTTT. Translating it yields CASSDGTSGGTQYF.

J is TRBJ1-1 and V is TRBV9, with D possibly TRBD1 on 5 matching bases. The CDR3 length is 13 residues. Germline V gene data show CDR1 as SGDLS and CDR2 as YYNGEE. V lost 7 bases and J lost 5, with 15 bases in between. In DNA, the CDR3 is TGTGCCAGCGGTCGGGACTCGGGGACTGAAGCTTTCTTT. This encodes CASGRDSGTEAFF.

The V gene is TRBV18, the J gene TRBJ2-3; 9 nucleotides line up with TRBD2. This CDR3 spans 13 amino acids. Germline CDR1 is KGHSH and CDR2 is LQKENI. Trimming removed 7 bases from V and 2 bases from J; junction bases left unmatched: 1. CDR3 in DNA: TGTGCCAGCTGCGGGGGGGTCACAGATACGCAGTATTTT. It codes for CASCGGVTDTQYF.

CDR3 loop: CASSIIQGAEGYTF. CDR3 bases: TGTGCCAGCAGTATTATACAGGGAGCGGAGGGCTACACCTTC. The rearrangement uses TRBV27 and TRBJ1-2, with a weak D call TRBD1 (6 bases). This CDR3 comprises 14 residues. Trimming took 5 bases from V and 8 from J, leaving 18 bases between them. CDR1 and CDR2 from the germline V gene are MNHEY and SMNVEV (reference sequence).

V gene TRBV7-9 combines with J gene TRBJ1-2, with a tentative D call TRBD1 (6 bases). The germline V and J ends were trimmed by 0 bases and 4 bases, with 9 bases remaining between them. The CDR3 has 14 amino acids. Per the germline V gene, CDR1 is SEHNR and CDR2 is FQNEAQ (reference sequence). CDR3 sequence: CASSLAGATYGYTF. CDR3 nucleotide sequence: TGTGCCAGCAGCTTAGCGGGGGCGACCTATGGCTACACCTTC. Using reference TRBV7-9 and TRBJ1-2 for the parts outside the CDR3, the full variable domain is DTGVSQNPRHKITKRGQNVTFRCDPISEHNRLYWYRQTLGQGPEFLTYFQNEAQLEKSRLLSDRFSAERPKGSFSTLEIQRTEQGDSAMYLCASSLAGATYGYTFGSGTRLTVV.

This CDR3 reads CASSPPFGNSGNTIYF. The CDR3 nucleotides read TGTGCCAGCTCACCACCCTTCGGGAACTCTGGAAACACCATATATTTT. The chain combines TRBV18 with TRBJ1-3; D call uncertain. This CDR3 is built from 16 residues. The germline V gene encodes CDR1 KGHSH and CDR2 LQKENI. The V and J ends lost 0 bases and 0 bases respectively, with 9 bases between them.

The chain has TRBV7-2 and TRBJ1-5, with D possibly matching TRBD1 (6 bases). V was pared by 3 bases and J by 3 bases, with 9 bases between. The CDR3 has 14 amino acids. Germline CDR1 and CDR2: SGHTA and FQGNSA. The CDR3 is CASSFGDINQPQHF. CDR3 sequence (DNA): TGTGCCAGCAGCTTCGGGGACATCAATCAGCCCCAGCATTTT.

This sequence joins TRBV15 and TRBJ1-1; D is unclear. Trimming shortened V by 3 bases and J by 8 bases, and 10 bases separated the two germline ends. This CDR3 has 12 residues. The V gene's germline CDR1 is LNHNV and CDR2 YYDKDF (reference sequence). The CDR3 sequence is CATSSSMREAFF. CDR3 nucleotide sequence: TGTGCCACCAGCAGTTCTATGCGGGAAGCTTTCTTT.